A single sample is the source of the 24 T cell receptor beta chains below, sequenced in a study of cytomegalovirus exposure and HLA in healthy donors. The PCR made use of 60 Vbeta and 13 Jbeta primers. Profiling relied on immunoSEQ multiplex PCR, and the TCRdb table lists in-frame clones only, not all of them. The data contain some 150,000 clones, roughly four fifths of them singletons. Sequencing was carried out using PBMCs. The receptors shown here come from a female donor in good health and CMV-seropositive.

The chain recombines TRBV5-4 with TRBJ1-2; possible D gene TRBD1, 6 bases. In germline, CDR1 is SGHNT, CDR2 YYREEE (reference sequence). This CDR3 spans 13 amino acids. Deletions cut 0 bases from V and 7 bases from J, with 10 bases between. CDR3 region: CASSLDQGPGYTF. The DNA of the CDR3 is TGTGCCAGCAGCTTGGACCAGGGGCCTGGCTACACCTTC.

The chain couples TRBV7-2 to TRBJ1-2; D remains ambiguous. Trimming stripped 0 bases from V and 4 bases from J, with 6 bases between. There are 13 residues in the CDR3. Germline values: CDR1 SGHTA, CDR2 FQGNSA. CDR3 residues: CASSLAWPYGYTF. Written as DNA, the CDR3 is TGTGCCAGCAGCTTAGCTTGGCCCTATGGCTACACCTTC.

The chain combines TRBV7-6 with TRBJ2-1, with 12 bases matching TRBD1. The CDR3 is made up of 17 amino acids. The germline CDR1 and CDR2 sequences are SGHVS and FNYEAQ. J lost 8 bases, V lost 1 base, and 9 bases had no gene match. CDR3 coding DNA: TGTGCCAGCAGCTTAGAGCCAGGGACAGGGGGCGGTTATGAGCAGTTCTTC. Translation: CASSLEPGTGGGYEQFF.

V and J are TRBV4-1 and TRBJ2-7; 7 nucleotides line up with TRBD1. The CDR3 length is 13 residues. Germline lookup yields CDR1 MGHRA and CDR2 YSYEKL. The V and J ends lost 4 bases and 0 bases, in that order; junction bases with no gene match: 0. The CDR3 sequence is CASSPGGSYEQYF. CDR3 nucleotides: TGCGCCAGCAGCCCAGGGGGCTCCTACGAGCAGTACTTC.

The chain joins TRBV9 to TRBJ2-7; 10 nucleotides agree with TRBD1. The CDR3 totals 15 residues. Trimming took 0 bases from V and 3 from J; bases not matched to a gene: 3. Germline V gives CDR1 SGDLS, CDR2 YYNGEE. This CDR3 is CASSVAGTGDYEQYF. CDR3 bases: TGTGCCAGCAGCGTAGCAGGGACAGGGGACTACGAGCAGTACTTC.

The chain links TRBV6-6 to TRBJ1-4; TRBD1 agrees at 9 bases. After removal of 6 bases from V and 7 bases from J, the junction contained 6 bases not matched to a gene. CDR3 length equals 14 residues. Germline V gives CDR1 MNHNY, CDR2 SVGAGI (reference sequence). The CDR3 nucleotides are TGTGCCAGCAGAGCCGGGACAGGGTTTGAAAAACTGTTTTTT. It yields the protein CASRAGTGFEKLFF.

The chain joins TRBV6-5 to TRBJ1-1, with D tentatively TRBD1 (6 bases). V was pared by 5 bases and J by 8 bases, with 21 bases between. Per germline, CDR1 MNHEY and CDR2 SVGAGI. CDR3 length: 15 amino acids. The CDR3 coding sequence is TGTGCCAGCAGTCTAACAGGGACCTTGGGAACCGAAGCTTTCTTT. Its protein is CASSLTGTLGTEAFF.

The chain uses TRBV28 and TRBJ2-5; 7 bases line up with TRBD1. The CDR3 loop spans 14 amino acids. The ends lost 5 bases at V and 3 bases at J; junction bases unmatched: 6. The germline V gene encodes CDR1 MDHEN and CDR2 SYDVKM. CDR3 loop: CASSLTGAKETQYF. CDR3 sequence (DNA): TGTGCCAGCAGTCTAACAGGGGCAAAAGAGACCCAGTACTTC.

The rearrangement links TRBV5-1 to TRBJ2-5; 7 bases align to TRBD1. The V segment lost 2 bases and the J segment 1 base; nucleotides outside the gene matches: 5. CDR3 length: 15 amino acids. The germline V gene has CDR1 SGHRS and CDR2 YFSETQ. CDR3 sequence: CASSLIGQAQETQYF. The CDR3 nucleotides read TGCGCCAGCAGCTTAATCGGACAGGCCCAAGAGACCCAGTACTTC.

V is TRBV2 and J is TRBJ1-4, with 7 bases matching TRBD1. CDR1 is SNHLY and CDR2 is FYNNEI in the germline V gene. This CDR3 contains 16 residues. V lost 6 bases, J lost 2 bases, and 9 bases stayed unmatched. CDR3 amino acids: CASRGDSRPTNEKLFF. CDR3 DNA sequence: TGTGCCAGCAGGGGGGACAGTCGCCCCACTAATGAAAAACTGTTTTTT.

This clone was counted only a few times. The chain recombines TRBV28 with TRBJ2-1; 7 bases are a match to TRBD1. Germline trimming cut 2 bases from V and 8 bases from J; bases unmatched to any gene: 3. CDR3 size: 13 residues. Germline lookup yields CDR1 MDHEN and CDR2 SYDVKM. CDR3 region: CASSLAGTDEQFF. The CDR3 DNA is TGTGCCAGCAGTTTAGCCGGGACAGATGAGCAGTTCTTC. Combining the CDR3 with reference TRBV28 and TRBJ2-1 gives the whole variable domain DVKVTQSSRYLVKRTGEKVFLECVQDMDHENMFWYRQDPGLGLRLIYFSYDVKMKEKGDIPEGYSVSREKKERFSLILESASTNQTSMYLCASSLAGTDEQFFGPGTRLTVL.

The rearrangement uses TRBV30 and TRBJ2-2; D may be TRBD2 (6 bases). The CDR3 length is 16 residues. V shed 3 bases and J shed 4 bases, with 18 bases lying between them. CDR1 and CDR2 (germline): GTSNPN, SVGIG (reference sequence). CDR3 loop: CAWRSLAEVVTGELFF. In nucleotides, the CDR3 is TGTGCCTGGAGATCTTTAGCGGAGGTCGTCACCGGGGAGCTGTTTTTT.

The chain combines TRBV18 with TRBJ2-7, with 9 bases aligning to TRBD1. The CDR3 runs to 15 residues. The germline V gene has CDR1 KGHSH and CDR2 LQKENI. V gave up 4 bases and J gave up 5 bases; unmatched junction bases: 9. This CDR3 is CASSLTRDRDHEQYF. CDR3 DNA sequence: TGTGCCAGCTCACTTACCCGGGACAGGGATCACGAGCAGTACTTC.

CDR3 residues: CASSLSRTRSTNEQFF. The CDR3, as DNA: TGTGCCAGCAGCTTATCTAGGACTAGATCGACCAATGAGCAGTTCTTC. The chain has TRBV7-2 and TRBJ2-1; 7 nucleotides line up with TRBD2. Losses at the gene ends were 2 bases for V and 6 bases for J; bases not matched to a gene: 10. The germline CDR1 and CDR2 sequences are SGHTA and FQGNSA. This CDR3 spans 16 amino acids.

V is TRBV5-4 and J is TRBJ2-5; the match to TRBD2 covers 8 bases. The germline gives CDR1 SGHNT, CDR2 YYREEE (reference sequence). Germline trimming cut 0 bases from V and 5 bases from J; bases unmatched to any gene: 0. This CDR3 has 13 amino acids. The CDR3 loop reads CASSLGLAETQYF. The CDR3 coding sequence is TGTGCCAGCAGCTTGGGACTAGCGGAGACCCAGTACTTC.

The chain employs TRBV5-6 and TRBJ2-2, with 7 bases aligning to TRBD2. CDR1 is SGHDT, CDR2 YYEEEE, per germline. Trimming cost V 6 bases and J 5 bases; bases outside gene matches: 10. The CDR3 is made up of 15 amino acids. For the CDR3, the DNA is TGTGCCAGCATCTCTTACGGGAGGTGGACCGGGGAGCTGTTTTTT. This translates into CASISYGRWTGELFF. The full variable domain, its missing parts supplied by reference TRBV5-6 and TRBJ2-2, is DAGVTQSPTHLIKTRGQQVTLRCSPKSGHDTVSWYQQALGQGPQFIFQYYEEEERQRGNFPDRFSGHQFPNYSSELNVNALLLGDSALYLCASISYGRWTGELFFGEGSRLTVL.

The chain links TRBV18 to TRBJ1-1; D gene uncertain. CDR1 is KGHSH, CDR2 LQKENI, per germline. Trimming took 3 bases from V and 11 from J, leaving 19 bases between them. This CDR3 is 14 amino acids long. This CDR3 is CASSPQEGHPPAFF. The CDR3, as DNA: TGTGCCAGCTCACCTCAGGAGGGCCACCCTCCCGCTTTCTTT.

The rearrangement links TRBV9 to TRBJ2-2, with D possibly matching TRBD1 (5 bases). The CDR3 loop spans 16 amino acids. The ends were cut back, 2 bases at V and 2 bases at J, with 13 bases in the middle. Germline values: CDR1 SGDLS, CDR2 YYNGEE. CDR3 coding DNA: TGTGCCAGCAGCGTCGAACAGGTACACAACACCGGGGAGCTGTTTTTT. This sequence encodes CASSVEQVHNTGELFF.

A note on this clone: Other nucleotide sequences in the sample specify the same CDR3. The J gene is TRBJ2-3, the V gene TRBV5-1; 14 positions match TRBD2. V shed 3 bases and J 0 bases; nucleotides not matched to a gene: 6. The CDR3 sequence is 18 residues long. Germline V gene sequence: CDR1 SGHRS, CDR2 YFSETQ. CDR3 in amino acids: CASSSGTSGGRSTDTQYF. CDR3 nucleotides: TGCGCCAGCAGCTCCGGGACTAGCGGGGGCAGAAGCACAGATACGCAGTATTTT.

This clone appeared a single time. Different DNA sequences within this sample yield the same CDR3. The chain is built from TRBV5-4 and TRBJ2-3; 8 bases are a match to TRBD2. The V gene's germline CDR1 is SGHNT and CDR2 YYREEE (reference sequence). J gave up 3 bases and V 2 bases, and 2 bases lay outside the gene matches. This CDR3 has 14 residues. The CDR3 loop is CASSFPGGTDTQYF. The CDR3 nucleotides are TGTGCCAGCAGCTTTCCGGGGGGGACAGATACGCAGTATTTT.

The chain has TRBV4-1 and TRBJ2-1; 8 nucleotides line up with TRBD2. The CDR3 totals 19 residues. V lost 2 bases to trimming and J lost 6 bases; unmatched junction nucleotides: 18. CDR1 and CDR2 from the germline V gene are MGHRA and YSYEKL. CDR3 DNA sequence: TGCGCCAGCAGCCAACGTTTTTCCCGGGGGGGCTCGATTTTCAATGAGCAGTTCTTC. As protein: CASSQRFSRGGSIFNEQFF.

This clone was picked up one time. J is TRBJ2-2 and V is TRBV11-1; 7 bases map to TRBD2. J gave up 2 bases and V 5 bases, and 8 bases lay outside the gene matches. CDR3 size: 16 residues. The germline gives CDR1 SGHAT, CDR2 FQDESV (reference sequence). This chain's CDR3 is CASSGVGLRNTGELFF. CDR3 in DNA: TGTGCCAGCAGCGGAGTGGGACTACGAAACACCGGGGAGCTGTTTTTT.

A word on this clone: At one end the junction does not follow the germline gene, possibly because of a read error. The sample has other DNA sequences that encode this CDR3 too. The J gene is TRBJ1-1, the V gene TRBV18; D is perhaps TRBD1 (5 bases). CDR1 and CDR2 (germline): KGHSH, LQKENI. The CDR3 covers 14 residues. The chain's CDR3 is CASSPSGSNTEAFF. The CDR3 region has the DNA TGTGCCAGCTCACCCTCAGGGTCGAACACCGAAGCTTTCTTT.

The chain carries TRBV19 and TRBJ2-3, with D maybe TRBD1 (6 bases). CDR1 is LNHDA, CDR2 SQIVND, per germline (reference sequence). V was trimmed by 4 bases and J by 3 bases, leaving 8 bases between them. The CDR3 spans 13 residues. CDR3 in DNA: TGTGCCAGTAGTAGCCAGGGGACAGATACGCAGTATTTT. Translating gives CASSSQGTDTQYF.